Listed here are 25 T cell receptor beta chains from one sample, sequenced in a study of T cells after somatic rescue of genetic block. Using immunoSEQ multiplex PCR, the repertoire was profiled, and TCRdb retains in-frame clones only, with some absent. Of roughly 12,000 clones listed, about 74% are singletons. The sequencing input was peripheral blood mononuclear cells (PBMCs). These receptors originate from a boy between 5 and 17 years old.

This clone was detected only a few times. The chain employs TRBV7-9 and TRBJ2-7, with 7 bases fitting TRBD2. J was trimmed by 3 bases and V by 3 bases; bases with no gene match: 2. The germline gives CDR1 SEHNR, CDR2 FQNEAQ (reference sequence). The CDR3 consists of 13 residues. The CDR3 nucleotides are TGTGCCAGCAGCTTCCTAGCGGACTACGAGCAGTACTTC. It specifies CASSFLADYEQYF.

The rearrangement links TRBV15 to TRBJ2-3; D remains ambiguous. Germline CDR1 LNHNV, CDR2 YYDKDF (reference sequence). V was shortened by 1 base and J by 2 bases, with 13 bases between the two germline ends. The CDR3 loop spans 16 amino acids. This chain's CDR3 is CATSRGPRRPTDTQYF. CDR3 nucleotide sequence: TGTGCCACCAGCAGAGGGCCCCGGAGACCCACAGATACGCAGTATTTT.

The chain couples TRBV6-1 to TRBJ1-2, with a weak D call TRBD1 (6 bases). The CDR3 contains 13 residues. V gave up 5 bases and J gave up 4 bases, with 11 bases separating them. The germline V gene has CDR1 MNHNS and CDR2 SASEGT. CDR3: CASSLGQLYGYTF. CDR3 DNA sequence: TGTGCCAGCAGTCTCGGACAGCTCTATGGCTACACCTTC.

The table lists this clone with a few counts. V is TRBV7-8 and J is TRBJ2-7; 7 bases map to TRBD1. Germline assignment: CDR1 SGHVS and CDR2 FQNEAQ. The V gene end was trimmed by 5 bases and the J gene end by 4 bases; junction bases not matched to a gene: 17. This CDR3 comprises 17 residues. CDR3 nucleotide sequence: TGTGCCAGCAGCCGATGGGTTTCCGGGACAGAGGCATACGAGCAGTACTTC. Residues: CASSRWVSGTEAYEQYF.

The chain is built from TRBV27 and TRBJ1-4; no reliable D call. The CDR3 sequence is 15 residues long. Germline values: CDR1 MNHEY, CDR2 SMNVEV (reference sequence). V gave up 7 bases and J gave up 1 base, with 13 bases separating them. The CDR3 sequence is CASNYRWGTNEKLFF. CDR3 coding DNA: TGTGCCAGCAATTATCGATGGGGAACTAATGAAAAACTGTTTTTT.

The chain employs TRBV18 and TRBJ1-4, with D hard to call. V shed 5 bases and J shed 7 bases, with 17 bases lying between them. The CDR3 runs to 15 residues. CDR1 and CDR2 from the germline V gene are KGHSH and LQKENI. The CDR3 region has the DNA TGTGCCAGCTCAAAAGCGAGTTTCGGGGTTGAAAAACTGTTTTTT. Protein product: CASSKASFGVEKLFF.

The chain carries TRBV10-3 and TRBJ1-1; the match to TRBD1 covers 10 bases. The CDR3 is 14 amino acids. Germline-derived CDR1 and CDR2 are ENHRY and SYGVKD. The V segment lost 6 bases and the J segment 4 bases; nucleotides outside the gene matches: 5. CDR3 in amino acids: CAIRTGGAGTEAFF. CDR3 nucleotide sequence: TGTGCCATCAGGACAGGGGGCGCAGGCACTGAAGCTTTCTTT.

This clone was seen a single time. This chain's CDR3 is CASSLLAGGPLNTGELFF. CDR3 nucleotide sequence: TGCGCCAGCAGCTTGCTAGCGGGAGGTCCCCTGAACACCGGGGAGCTGTTTTTT. The chain carries TRBV5-1 and TRBJ2-2, with 11 bases matching TRBD2. Trimming removed 1 base from V and 1 base from J; junction bases left unmatched: 6. Germline V gives CDR1 SGHRS, CDR2 YFSETQ. The CDR3 sequence is 18 residues long.

This clone was seen a single time. The chain combines TRBV25-1 with TRBJ1-4; D is uncertain. Trimming stripped 5 bases from V and 8 bases from J, with 12 bases between. The CDR3 runs to 13 residues. Germline CDR1 and CDR2: MGHDK and SYGVNS. The CDR3 spells CASSSGWEEKLFF. CDR3 in DNA: TGTGCCAGCAGTTCCGGCTGGGAAGAAAAACTGTTTTTT.

CDR3 loop: CASSLVGTGSYEQYF. CDR3 DNA: TGTGCCAGCAGTTTGGTTGGGACGGGTTCCTACGAGCAGTACTTC. The rearrangement joins TRBV27 to TRBJ2-7; perhaps D is TRBD1 or TRBD2 (5 bases each). Germline CDR1 is MNHEY and CDR2 is SMNVEV (reference sequence). The CDR3 is 15 amino acids. V was shortened by 3 bases and J by 1 base, with 13 bases between the two germline ends.

This clone was seen a handful of times. The chain joins TRBV29-1 to TRBJ2-5; D is undetermined. The CDR3 loop spans 12 amino acids. Trimming shortened V by 4 bases and J by 5 bases, and 11 bases separated the two germline ends. Per germline, CDR1 SQVTM and CDR2 ANQGSEA. CDR3 residues: CSVVVTTETQYF. As DNA, the CDR3 is TGCAGCGTTGTGGTCACAACGGAGACCCAGTACTTC.

The gene calls are TRBV4-2 and TRBJ1-2; the D gene is possibly TRBD1 (6 bases). The CDR3 length is 14 residues. The germline V gene encodes CDR1 LGHNA and CDR2 YNFKEQ. The ends were cut back, 0 bases at V and 5 bases at J, with 10 bases in the middle. The CDR3 region is CASSQDGDTYGYTF. The DNA of the CDR3 is TGTGCCAGCAGCCAAGATGGGGACACATATGGCTACACCTTC.

This clone was seen once. The chain is built from TRBV9 and TRBJ1-6; a possible D gene is TRBD1 (6 bases). The V end lost 2 bases, the J end lost 6 bases, and 12 bases lay between the germline ends. Germline V gives CDR1 SGDLS, CDR2 YYNGEE. This CDR3 has 15 residues. The DNA for the CDR3 is TGTGCCAGCAGCGTGATGGGCAGGGGTAATTCACCCCTCCACTTT. This gives the protein CASSVMGRGNSPLHF.

The chain recombines TRBV5-1 with TRBJ2-3; no reliable D call. The CDR3 has 13 amino acids. V lost 0 bases to trimming and J lost 2 bases, with 4 bases between them. Looked up from germline, CDR1 is SGHRS and CDR2 is YFSETQ. The CDR3 spells CASSLDNTDTQYF. The CDR3, as DNA: TGCGCCAGCAGCTTGGACAACACAGATACGCAGTATTTT.

V gene TRBV27 combines with J gene TRBJ1-4, with a weak D call TRBD1 (5 bases). Trimming shortened V by 5 bases and J by 6 bases, and 13 bases separated the two germline ends. This CDR3 has 14 amino acids. CDR1 and CDR2 from the germline V gene are MNHEY and SMNVEV (reference sequence). The CDR3: CASSTYGGYEKLFF. The DNA for the CDR3 is TGTGCCAGCAGTACTTATGGGGGATATGAAAAACTGTTTTTT.

The chain couples TRBV5-1 to TRBJ1-4; possible D gene TRBD1, 6 bases. V gave up 5 bases and J gave up 10 bases, with 15 bases separating them. This CDR3 spans 13 amino acids. CDR1 and CDR2 from the germline V gene are SGHRS and YFSETQ. Written as DNA, the CDR3 is TGCGCCAGCAGAAATCGACAGGAGGGAAAACTGTTTTTT. Protein: CASRNRQEGKLFF.

About this clone itself: The CDR3 does not end in the conserved phenylalanine or tryptophan, so this is likely a read error. It is unclear where the CDR3 begins or ends on the DNA, so no DNA is shown, and the CDR3 is as TCRdb lists it. The genes are TRBV7-9 and TRBJ2-3; the table gives TRBD2 as D, unverified against the DNA. Per germline, CDR1 SEHNR and CDR2 FQNEAQ (reference sequence). The CDR3 length equals 10 residues, ends included. CDR3: CASSLAAGWV.

This clone turned up a few times. This chain joins TRBV9 and TRBJ2-6; 9 bases agree with TRBD2. Trimming took 4 bases from V and 0 from J; bases not matched to a gene: 11. The V gene's germline CDR1 is SGDLS and CDR2 YYNGEE. This CDR3 has 19 residues. CDR3 sequence: CASSLLGVAGDSGANVLTF. CDR3 nucleotides: TGTGCCAGCAGCCTCCTCGGCGTAGCGGGGGACTCTGGGGCCAACGTCCTGACTTTC. Full variable domain (outside the CDR3, taken from reference TRBV9 and TRBJ2-6): DSGVTQTPKHLITATGQRVTLRCSPRSGDLSVYWYQQSLDQGLQFLIQYYNGEERAKGNILERFSAQQFPDLHSELNLSSLELGDSALYFCASSLLGVAGDSGANVLTFGAGSRLTVL.

Here the CDR3 DNA reads TGCGCCAGCAGCTGGATAGACAGGCTCTACGAGCAGTACTTC. Amino acid sequence: CASSWIDRLYEQYF. This chain links TRBV5-1 with TRBJ2-7; possibly TRBD1 for D (6 bases). CDR1 SGHRS and CDR2 YFSETQ come from the germline V gene. CDR3 length: 14 amino acids. Trimming stripped 3 bases from V and 3 bases from J, with 13 bases between.

The chain uses TRBV28 and TRBJ1-1, with TRBD1 as a possible D gene (5 bases). CDR3 length equals 14 residues. Per germline, CDR1 MDHEN and CDR2 SYDVKM. Trimming pared 5 bases from V and 1 base from J, leaving 11 bases between. The CDR3 spells CASSPWGKNTEAFF. The CDR3 coding sequence is TGTGCCAGCAGTCCGTGGGGCAAGAACACTGAAGCTTTCTTT.

The V and J genes are TRBV13 and TRBJ2-3; D is uncertain. Trimming removed 6 bases at V and 2 bases at J, with 9 bases between. The CDR3 is made up of 13 amino acids. CDR1 is PRHDT, CDR2 FYEKMQ, per germline (reference sequence). As DNA, the CDR3 is TGTGCCAGCAGTCCCCCTAACACAGATACGCAGTATTTT. Translated, it gives CASSPPNTDTQYF.

This rearrangement joins TRBV2 to TRBJ2-7, with a weak D call TRBD1 (6 bases). The CDR3 totals 12 residues. Germline loops: CDR1 SNHLY, CDR2 FYNNEI. Between the trimmed V and J ends, which lost 8 bases and 6 bases, there was a span of 14 bases. CDR3 in amino acids: CASDGQLPEQYF. The CDR3 DNA is TGTGCCAGCGATGGACAGTTACCCGAGCAGTACTTC.

This chain links TRBV19 with TRBJ1-6; no reliable D call. The germline V gene has CDR1 LNHDA and CDR2 SQIVND (reference sequence). This CDR3 region has 15 residues. Trimming shortened V by 3 bases and J by 7 bases, and 13 bases separated the two germline ends. CDR3 in amino acids: CASSINSQGNSPLHF. CDR3 DNA: TGTGCCAGTAGTATTAACAGTCAAGGGAATTCACCCCTCCACTTT. The full variable domain, completed using reference TRBV19 and TRBJ1-6, is DGGITQSPKYLFRKEGQNVTLSCEQNLNHDAMYWYRQDPGQGLRLIYYSQIVNDFQKGDIAEGYSVSREKKESFPLTVTSAQKNPTAFYLCASSINSQGNSPLHFGNGTRLTVT.

This clone occurred a few times. The chain links TRBV6-5 to TRBJ1-5, with 7 bases that match TRBD1. J gave up 2 bases and V 2 bases, and 3 bases lay outside the gene matches. The CDR3 consists of 15 residues. CDR1 is MNHEY and CDR2 is SVGAGI in the germline V gene. CDR3 nucleotide sequence: TGTGCCAGCAGTTACGCAGGGGGGGGCAATCAGCCCCAGCATTTT. It specifies CASSYAGGGNQPQHF.

The V call is TRBV5-4, the J call TRBJ2-1; TRBD1 agrees at 7 bases. V trimming: 5 bases; J trimming: 6 bases; junction bases outside the gene matches: 11. The CDR3 spans 15 residues. Germline V gene data show CDR1 as SGHNT and CDR2 as YYREEE (reference sequence). The CDR3 coding sequence is TGTGCCAGCAGTTTTGGACAGGTCCCCTTCAATGAGCAGTTCTTC. As protein: CASSFGQVPFNEQFF.